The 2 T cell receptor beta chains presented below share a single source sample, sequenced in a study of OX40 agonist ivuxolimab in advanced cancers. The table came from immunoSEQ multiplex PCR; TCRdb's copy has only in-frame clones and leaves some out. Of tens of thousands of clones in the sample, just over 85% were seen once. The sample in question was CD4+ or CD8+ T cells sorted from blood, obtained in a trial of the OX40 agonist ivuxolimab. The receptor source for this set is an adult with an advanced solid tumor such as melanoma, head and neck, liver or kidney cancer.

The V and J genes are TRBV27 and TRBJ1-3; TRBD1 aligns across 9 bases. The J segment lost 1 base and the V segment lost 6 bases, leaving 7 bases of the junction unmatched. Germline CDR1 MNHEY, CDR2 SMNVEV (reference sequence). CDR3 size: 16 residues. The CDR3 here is CASSPAGTGSGNTIYF. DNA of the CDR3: TGTGCCAGCAGCCCGGCCGGGACAGGGTCTGGAAACACCATATATTTT.

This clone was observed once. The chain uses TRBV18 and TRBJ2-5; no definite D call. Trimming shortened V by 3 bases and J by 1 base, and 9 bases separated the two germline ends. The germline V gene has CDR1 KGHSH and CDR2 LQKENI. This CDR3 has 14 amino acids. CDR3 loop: CASSPDRSQETQYF. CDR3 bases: TGTGCCAGCTCACCGGATCGATCCCAAGAGACCCAGTACTTC.